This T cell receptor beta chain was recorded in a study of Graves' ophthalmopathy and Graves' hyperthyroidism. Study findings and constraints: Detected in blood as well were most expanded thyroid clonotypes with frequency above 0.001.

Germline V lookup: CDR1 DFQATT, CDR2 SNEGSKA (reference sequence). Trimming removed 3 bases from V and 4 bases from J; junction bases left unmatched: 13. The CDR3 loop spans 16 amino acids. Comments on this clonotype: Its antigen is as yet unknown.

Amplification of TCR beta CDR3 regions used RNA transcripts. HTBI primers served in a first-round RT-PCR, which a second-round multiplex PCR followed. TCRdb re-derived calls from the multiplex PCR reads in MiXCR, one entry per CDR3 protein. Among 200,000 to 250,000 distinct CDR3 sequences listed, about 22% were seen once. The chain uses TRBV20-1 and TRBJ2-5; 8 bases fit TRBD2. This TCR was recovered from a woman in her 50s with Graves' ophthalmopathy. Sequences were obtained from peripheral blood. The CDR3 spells CSASAGRAAVGETQYF. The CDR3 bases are TGCAGTGCTAGTGCCGGGAGGGCCGCCGTTGGAGAGACCCAGTACTTC.